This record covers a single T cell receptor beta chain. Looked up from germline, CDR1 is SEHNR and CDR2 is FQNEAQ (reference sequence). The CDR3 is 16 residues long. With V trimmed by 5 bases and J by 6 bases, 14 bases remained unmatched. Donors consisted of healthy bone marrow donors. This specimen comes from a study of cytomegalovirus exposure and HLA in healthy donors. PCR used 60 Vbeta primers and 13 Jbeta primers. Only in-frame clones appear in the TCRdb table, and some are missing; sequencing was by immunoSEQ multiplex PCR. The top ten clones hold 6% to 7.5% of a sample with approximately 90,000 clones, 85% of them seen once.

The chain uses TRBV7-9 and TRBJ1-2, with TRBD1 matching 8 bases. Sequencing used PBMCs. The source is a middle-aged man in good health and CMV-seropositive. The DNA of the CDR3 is TGTGCCAGCAGCCCAACGACTCCAGGGGGCGCGGATGGCTACACCTTC. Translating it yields CASSPTTPGGADGYTF.